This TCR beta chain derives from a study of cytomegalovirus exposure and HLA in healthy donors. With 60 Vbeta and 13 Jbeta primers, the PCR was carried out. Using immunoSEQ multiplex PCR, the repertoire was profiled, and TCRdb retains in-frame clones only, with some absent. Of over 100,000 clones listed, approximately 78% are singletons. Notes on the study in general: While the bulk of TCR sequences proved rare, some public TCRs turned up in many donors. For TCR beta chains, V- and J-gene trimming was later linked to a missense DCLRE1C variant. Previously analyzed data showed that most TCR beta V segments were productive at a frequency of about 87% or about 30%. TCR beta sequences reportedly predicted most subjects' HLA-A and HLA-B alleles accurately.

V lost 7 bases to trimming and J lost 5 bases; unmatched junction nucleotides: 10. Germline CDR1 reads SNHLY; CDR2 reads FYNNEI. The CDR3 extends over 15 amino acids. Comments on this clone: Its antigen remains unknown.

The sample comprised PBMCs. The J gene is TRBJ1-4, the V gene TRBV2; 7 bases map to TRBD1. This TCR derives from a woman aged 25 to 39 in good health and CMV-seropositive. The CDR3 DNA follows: TGTGCCAGCACTAACCCGGCAGGGGGGAATGAAAAACTGTTTTTT. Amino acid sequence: CASTNPAGGNEKLFF. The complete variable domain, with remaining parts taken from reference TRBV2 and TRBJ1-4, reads EPEVTQTPSHQVTQMGQEVILRCVPISNHLYFYWYRQILGQKVEFLVSFYNNEISEKSEIFDDQFSVERPDGSNFTLKIRSTKLEDSAMYFCASTNPAGGNEKLFFGSGTQLSVL.